This T cell receptor beta chain was identified in a study of T cell changes during pregnancy in multiple sclerosis. This table comes from immunoSEQ multiplex PCR, and its TCRdb copy is limited to in-frame clones, with some not included. The table has 65,000 to 90,000 clones, 80% to 95% seen once. Germline lookup yields CDR1 SEHNR and CDR2 FQNEAQ (reference sequence). The V end lost 5 bases, the J end lost 2 bases, and 12 bases lay between the germline ends. The CDR3 covers 14 residues. This rearrangement joins TRBV7-9 to TRBJ1-1; possibly TRBD1 for D (6 bases). The clonotype comes from a female donor with multiple sclerosis, enrolled in a pregnancy study. The input for sequencing was peripheral blood, taken in the second trimester of pregnancy. The CDR3 loop is CASSAGQSNTEAFF. The DNA of the CDR3 is TGTGCCAGCAGCGCCGGACAGAGCAACACTGAAGCTTTCTTT.